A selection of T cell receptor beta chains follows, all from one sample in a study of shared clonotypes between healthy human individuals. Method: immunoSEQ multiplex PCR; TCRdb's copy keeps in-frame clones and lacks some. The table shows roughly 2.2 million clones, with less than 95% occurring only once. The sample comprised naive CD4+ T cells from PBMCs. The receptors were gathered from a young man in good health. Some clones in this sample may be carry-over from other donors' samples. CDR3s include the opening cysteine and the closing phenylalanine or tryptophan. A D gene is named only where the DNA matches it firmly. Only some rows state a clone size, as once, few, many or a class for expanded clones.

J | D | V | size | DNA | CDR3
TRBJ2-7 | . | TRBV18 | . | TGTGCCAGCTCACCGACGGGGACATATTACGAGCAGTACTTC | CASSPTGTYYEQYF
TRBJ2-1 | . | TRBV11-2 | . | TGTGCCAGCAGCGAATACCCCGAATCAAAACACATAGAGCAGTTCTTC | CASSEYPESKHIEQFF
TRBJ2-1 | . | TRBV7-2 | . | TGTGCCAGCAGCTTATCGCGGGCGTACAATGAGCAGTTCTTC | CASSLSRAYNEQFF
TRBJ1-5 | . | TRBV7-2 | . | TGTGCCAGCAGCTTATATGGGGGCAATCAGCCCCAGCATTTT | CASSLYGGNQPQHF
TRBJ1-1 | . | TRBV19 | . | TGTGCCAGTAATGCGGACATCATGTCGAACACTGAAGCTTTCTTT | CASNADIMSNTEAFF
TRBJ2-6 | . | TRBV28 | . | TGTGCCAGCAGTTTAGCGGGACTCCACTCTGGGGCCAACGTCCTGACTTTC | CASSLAGLHSGANVLTF
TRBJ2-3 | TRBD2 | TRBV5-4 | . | TGTGCCAGCAGCCCCTGGGCTAGCGGGAATGAAGATACGCAGTATTTT | CASSPWASGNEDTQYF
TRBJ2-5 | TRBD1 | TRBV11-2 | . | TGTGCCAGCAGCATATTCCCCCCGGGACAGGGTGGGGAGACCCAGTACTTC | CASSIFPPGQGGETQYF
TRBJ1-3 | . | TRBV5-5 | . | TGTGCCAGCAGCTTGGCTCCGTCCTCTGGAAACACCATATATTTT | CASSLAPSSGNTIYF
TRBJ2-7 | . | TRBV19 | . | TGTGCCAGTAGTCCCCTCCCCTTGGACGAGCAGTACTTC | CASSPLPLDEQYF
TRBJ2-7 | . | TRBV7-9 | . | TGTGCCAGCAGCTTATTATTGAGTGGAGGGGGAGCTTCCTACGAGCAGTACTTC | CASSLLLSGGGASYEQYF
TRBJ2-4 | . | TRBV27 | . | TGTGCCAGCGCCCTTTATCCCGGAGCCAAAAACATTCAGTACTTC | CASALYPGAKNIQYF
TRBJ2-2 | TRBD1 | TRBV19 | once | TGTGCCAGTACAATCCCCCATGGCAGGGGGAAGGGGACCGGGGAGCTGTTTTTT | CASTIPHGRGKGTGELFF
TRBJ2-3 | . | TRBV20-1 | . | TGCAGTGCCACCACAACCACGCAGTATTTT | CSATTTTQYF
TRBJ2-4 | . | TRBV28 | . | TGTGCCAGCACTGAGCTAGCCAAAAACATTCAGTACTTC | CASTELAKNIQYF
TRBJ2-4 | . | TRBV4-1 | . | TGCGCCAGCAGGTTAGATATACGGGAGCGAAACATTCAGTACTTC | CASRLDIRERNIQYF
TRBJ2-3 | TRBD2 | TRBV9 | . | TGTGCCAGCAGCGTAGGCGGGAGGAAGGTAGATACGCAGTATTTT | CASSVGGRKVDTQYF
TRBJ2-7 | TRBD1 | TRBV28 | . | TGTGCCAGCAGTTTTAGGTTGGGGACAGGGACTTACGAGCAGTACTTC | CASSFRLGTGTYEQYF
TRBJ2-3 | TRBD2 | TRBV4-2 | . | TGTGCCAGCAGCCAAAAGCGGGGGACTAGCGGAACAGATACGCAGTATTTT | CASSQKRGTSGTDTQYF
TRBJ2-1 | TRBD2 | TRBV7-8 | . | TGTGCCAGCAGCTTAACGCCGGGACTAGCGGTTAGCTCCTACAATGAGCAGTTCTTC | CASSLTPGLAVSSYNEQFF
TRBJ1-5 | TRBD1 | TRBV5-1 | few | TGCGCCAGCAAGAGGACAGGGAGCAGCAATCAGCCCCAGCATTTT | CASKRTGSSNQPQHF
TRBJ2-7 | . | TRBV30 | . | TGTGCCTGGAGTGTGGGAGTAGCCCCCTACGAGCAGTACTTC | CAWSVGVAPYEQYF
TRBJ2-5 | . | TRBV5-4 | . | TGTGCCAGCAGCTTGGGGGCTGCGGGGGCCCAAGAGACCCAGTACTTC | CASSLGAAGAQETQYF
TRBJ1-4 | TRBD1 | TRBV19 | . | TGTGCCAGTAGTATAGGATTCAGGGGGATAGGAGATGAAAAACTGTTTTTT | CASSIGFRGIGDEKLFF
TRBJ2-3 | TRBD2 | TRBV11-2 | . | TGTGCCAGCAGCACGTTAGCGGGAGTCAGCACAGATACGCAGTATTTT | CASSTLAGVSTDTQYF
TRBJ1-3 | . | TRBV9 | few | TGTGCCAGCAGCGTAGTATTGGGACCTGGAAACACCATATATTTT | CASSVVLGPGNTIYF
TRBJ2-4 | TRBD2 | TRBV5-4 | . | TGTGCCAGCAGCTTGGGACTAGCGGGAGCCCCTGGGGCCTCGGAACAGTACTTC | CASSLGLAGAPGASEQYF
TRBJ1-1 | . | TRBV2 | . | TGTGCCAGCGGTCCGGCGATGAACACTGAAGCTTTCTTT | CASGPAMNTEAFF
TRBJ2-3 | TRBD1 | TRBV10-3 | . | TGTGCCACCCGACAGGGGGATGGGGCAGATACGCAGTATTTT | CATRQGDGADTQYF
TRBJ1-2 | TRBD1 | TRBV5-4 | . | TGTGCCAGCAGCTGGGGACAGGGGAGCAACTATGGCTACACCTTC | CASSWGQGSNYGYTF
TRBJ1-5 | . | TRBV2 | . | TGTGCCAGCAGTGATGGAGAATTTCAGCCCCAGCATTTT | CASSDGEFQPQHF
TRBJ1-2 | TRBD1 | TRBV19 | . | TGTGCCAGTACCCCGGGACAGTTTAACTATGGCTACACCTTC | CASTPGQFNYGYTF
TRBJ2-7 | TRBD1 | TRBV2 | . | TGTGCCAGCAGTGAAGCGCGAGGCAGGGGGCTTTCCTACGAGCAGTACTTC | CASSEARGRGLSYEQYF
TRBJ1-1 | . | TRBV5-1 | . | TGCGCCAGCAGAGACACAGGGTACGACACTGAAGCTTTCTTT | CASRDTGYDTEAFF
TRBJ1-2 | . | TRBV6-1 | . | TGTGCCAGCAGTAAAGTCCTGGACAGAACTAACTATGGCTACACCTTC | CASSKVLDRTNYGYTF
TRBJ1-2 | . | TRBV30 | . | TGTGCCTGGAGTGCGAACATCCCCAGCTATGGCTACACCTTC | CAWSANIPSYGYTF
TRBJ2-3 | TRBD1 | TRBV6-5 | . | TGTGCCAGCAGCCGACAGGGGGCTCCCACGCAGTATTTT | CASSRQGAPTQYF
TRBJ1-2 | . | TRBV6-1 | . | TGTGCCAGCAGTGAAGCGGCGGTAGGTCTAGGCTATGGCTACACCTTC | CASSEAAVGLGYGYTF
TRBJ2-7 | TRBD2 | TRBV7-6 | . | TGTGCCAGCAGCCACGGGGGGGCCTACGAGCAGTACTTC | CASSHGGAYEQYF
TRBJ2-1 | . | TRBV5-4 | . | TGTGCCAGCAGCCCAGGAACGTATGAGCAGTTCTTC | CASSPGTYEQFF
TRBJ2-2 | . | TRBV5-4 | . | TGTGCCAGCAGCCGTAACAGGAACACCGGGGAGCTGTTTTTT | CASSRNRNTGELFF
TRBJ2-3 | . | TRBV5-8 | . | TGTGCCAGCAGCTTGGGGGCCACCGTAGATACGCAGTATTTT | CASSLGATVDTQYF
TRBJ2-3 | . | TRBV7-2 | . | TGTGCCAGCACCCGGGGGGCAGCTAGCACAGATACGCAGTATTTT | CASTRGAASTDTQYF
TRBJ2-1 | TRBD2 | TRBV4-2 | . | TGTGCCAGCAGCCAAGGAGACAGACTAGCGGGGAATGAGCAGTTCTTC | CASSQGDRLAGNEQFF
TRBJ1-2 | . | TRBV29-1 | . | TGCAGCGTCCCAAAGGAACGACAGCCTAACCATGGCTACACCTTC | CSVPKERQPNHGYTF
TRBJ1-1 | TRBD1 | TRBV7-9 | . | TGTGCCAGCAGCGACGGGGACAGCAACACTGAAGCTTTCTTT | CASSDGDSNTEAFF
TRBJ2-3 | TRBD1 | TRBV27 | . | TGTGCCAGCAGTTTTGAGGGGGCACTTGCGGATACGCAGTATTTT | CASSFEGALADTQYF